This TCR beta chain was found in a study of regulatory and conventional T cells in RAG deficiency. Study-wide results and caveats: Shorter CDR3s in all patient subsets; >80% Treg-Tconv overlap in Omenn.

Concerning this clone: Its antigen is unidentified.

The CDR3 length is 10 residues. After removal of 4 bases from V and 10 bases from J, the junction contained 2 bases not matched to a gene. Germline V CDR1 and CDR2: DFQATT, SNEGSKA (reference sequence). Conventional CD4+ T cells were sorted from blood as CD25-low CD127-high cells. Sequencing was performed with immunoSEQ multiplex PCR; in TCRdb, only in-frame clones are kept and a portion is missing. In the table there are some 21,000 clones, around 92% of which are singletons. These sequences were also reported in another study, on regulatory T cells. Per that study: The primer mix had 52 TRBV and 13 TRBJ primers. In patients, unique TRB V-J pairs were restricted and V/J usage skewed, especially in Tregs.

What was sequenced was CD4+ T cells sorted from blood. The V gene is TRBV20-1, the J gene TRBJ1-1; 8 nucleotides align to TRBD1. The TCR originated in a human donor in good health. In DNA, the CDR3 is TGCAGTGCTACCGGACAGGGAGCTTTCTTT. Amino acids: CSATGQGAFF.